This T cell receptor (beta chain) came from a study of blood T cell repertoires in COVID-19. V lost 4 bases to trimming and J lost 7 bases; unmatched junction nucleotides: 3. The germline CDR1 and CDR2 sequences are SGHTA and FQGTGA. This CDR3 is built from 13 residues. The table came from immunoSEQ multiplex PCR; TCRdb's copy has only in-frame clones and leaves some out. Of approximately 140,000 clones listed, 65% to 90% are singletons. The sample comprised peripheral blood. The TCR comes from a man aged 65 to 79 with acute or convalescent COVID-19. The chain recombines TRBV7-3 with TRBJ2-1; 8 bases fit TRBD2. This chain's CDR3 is CASSSPGGNEQFF. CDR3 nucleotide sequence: TGTGCCAGCAGCTCCCCGGGGGGGAATGAGCAGTTCTTC.